A selection of T cell receptor beta chains follows, all from one sample in a study of cytomegalovirus exposure and HLA in healthy donors. Sequencing used immunoSEQ multiplex PCR; TCRdb keeps in-frame clones, though not all of them. The sample has 200,000 or so clones, about 88% seen once. The sequencing input was PBMCs. The receptors were gathered from a girl in the first two years of life in good health and CMV-seronegative. CDR3s include the opening cysteine and the closing phenylalanine or tryptophan. The order of the fields is J gene, clone size, D gene, V gene, CDR3 protein, CDR3 DNA. The D gene is left open where the match is weak. The size entry is marked missing in some rows and otherwise reads once, few, many or a size class.

>TRBJ1-2|-|-|TRBV7-2
CASSLMTSRNYGYTF
TGTGCCAGCAGCTTAATGACATCTCGAAACTATGGCTACACCTTC
>TRBJ1-1|-|TRBD1|TRBV5-1
CASSERQGWTEAFF
TGCGCCAGCAGCGAGAGACAGGGTTGGACTGAAGCTTTCTTT
>TRBJ1-5|few|-|TRBV5-8
CASSSRAWGHSNQPQHF
TGTGCCAGCAGCTCCCGGGCCTGGGGGCATAGCAATCAGCCCCAGCATTTT
>TRBJ2-7|-|TRBD2|TRBV19
CATRRTSGSYEQYF
TGTGCCACACGTAGGACTAGCGGGAGCTACGAGCAGTACTTC
>TRBJ2-4|-|-|TRBV6-5
CASSGQGFKNIQYF
TGTGCCAGCAGTGGGCAGGGTTTCAAAAACATTCAGTACTTC
>TRBJ1-2|-|TRBD1|TRBV11-1
CASSMTGGYGYTF
TGTGCCAGCAGCATGACAGGGGGCTATGGCTACACCTTC
>TRBJ2-1|once|-|TRBV29-1
CSVDGKGPYNEQFF
TGCAGCGTTGACGGGAAGGGTCCCTACAATGAGCAGTTCTTC
>TRBJ2-4|-|-|TRBV27
CASSTVYRSAAKNIQYF
TGTGCCAGCAGTACTGTCTACCGGTCCGCGGCCAAAAACATTCAGTACTTC
>TRBJ1-2|-|-|TRBV29-1
CSAEGDWSYGYTF
TGCAGCGCTGAGGGAGATTGGAGCTATGGCTACACCTTC
>TRBJ2-5|-|TRBD2|TRBV6-1
CASSEVVGLAGGQETQYF
TGTGCCAGCAGTGAAGTTGTAGGACTAGCGGGGGGGCAAGAGACCCAGTACTTC
>TRBJ2-1|once|TRBD2|TRBV6-6
CASSFPTSGGAWEQFF
TGTGCCAGCAGTTTCCCGACTAGCGGGGGGGCGTGGGAGCAGTTCTTC
>TRBJ2-7|-|-|TRBV15
CATSRVGGSYEQYF
TGTGCCACCAGCAGAGTTGGCGGCTCCTACGAGCAGTACTTC
>TRBJ1-4|once|-|TRBV4-2
CASSEGTVENEKLFF
TGTGCCAGCAGCGAAGGAACAGTTGAAAATGAAAAACTGTTTTTT
>TRBJ1-3|-|-|TRBV5-6
CASSLLQGNTIYF
TGTGCCAGCAGCCTCCTACAGGGAAACACCATATATTTT
>TRBJ1-1|-|TRBD1|TRBV10-2
CASSESRQGRGTEAFF
TGCGCCAGCAGTGAGTCGCGACAGGGGAGGGGCACTGAAGCTTTCTTT
>TRBJ2-6|-|-|TRBV18
CASSRGGVGTGANVLTF
TGTGCCAGCTCACGGGGCGGGGTAGGAACTGGGGCCAACGTCCTGACTTTC
>TRBJ2-3|-|-|TRBV2
CASSEALGGSDTQYF
TGTGCCAGCAGTGAAGCGCTGGGCGGGTCCGATACGCAGTATTTT
>TRBJ2-7|-|TRBD1|TRBV12-5
CASGAGQGTHEQYF
TGTGCTAGTGGTGCGGGACAGGGGACGCACGAGCAGTACTTC
>TRBJ2-7|-|TRBD1|TRBV7-2
CASSFRTGGEGQYF
TGTGCCAGCAGCTTTCGGACAGGGGGCGAGGGGCAGTACTTC
>TRBJ2-5|-|TRBD2|TRBV10-1
CASSESTSGEETQYF
TGCGCCAGCAGTGAATCTACTAGCGGGGAAGAGACCCAGTACTTC
>TRBJ1-1|-|TRBD1|TRBV11-2
CASSPRQGDTEAFF
TGTGCCAGCAGCCCCCGACAGGGGGACACTGAAGCTTTCTTT
>TRBJ2-3|-|-|TRBV5-4
CAKEQATDTQYF
TGTGCCAAGGAACAGGCCACAGATACGCAGTATTTT
>TRBJ1-3|-|-|TRBV30
CAWRAERGIYF
TGTGCCTGGAGAGCTGAACGGGGGATATATTTT
>TRBJ1-2|-|TRBD1|TRBV27
CASSPIGGARHGYTF
TGTGCCAGCAGTCCCATAGGGGGCGCAAGGCATGGCTACACCTTC
>TRBJ2-7|-|-|TRBV2
CASLRDIFYEQYF
TGTGCCAGTCTTCGGGACATCTTCTACGAGCAGTACTTC
>TRBJ2-1|-|TRBD1|TRBV4-3
CASSQEAPTGGNEQFF
TGCGCCAGCAGCCAAGAGGCCCCTACAGGGGGTAATGAGCAGTTCTTC
>TRBJ2-1|-|TRBD2|TRBV5-4
CASIRSAGGSSYNEQFF
TGTGCCAGCATTAGGTCGGCGGGGGGGAGCTCCTACAATGAGCAGTTCTTC
>TRBJ1-5|-|-|TRBV19
CASQGWDQPQHF
TGTGCCAGTCAGGGGTGGGATCAGCCCCAGCATTTT
>TRBJ1-2|once|-|TRBV30
CAWSITGNGYTF
TGTGCCTGGAGTATCACAGGGAATGGCTACACCTTC
>TRBJ1-3|-|TRBD1|TRBV9
CASSPGTGNTIYF
TGTGCCAGCAGCCCCGGGACAGGGAACACCATATATTTT
>TRBJ1-1|-|TRBD1|TRBV7-9
CASSSTGGDTEAFF
TGTGCCAGCAGCTCGACAGGGGGGGACACTGAAGCTTTCTTT
>TRBJ2-5|-|TRBD2|TRBV11-2
CASSPPGLGQETQYF
TGTGCCAGCAGCCCGCCCGGACTAGGTCAAGAGACCCAGTACTTC